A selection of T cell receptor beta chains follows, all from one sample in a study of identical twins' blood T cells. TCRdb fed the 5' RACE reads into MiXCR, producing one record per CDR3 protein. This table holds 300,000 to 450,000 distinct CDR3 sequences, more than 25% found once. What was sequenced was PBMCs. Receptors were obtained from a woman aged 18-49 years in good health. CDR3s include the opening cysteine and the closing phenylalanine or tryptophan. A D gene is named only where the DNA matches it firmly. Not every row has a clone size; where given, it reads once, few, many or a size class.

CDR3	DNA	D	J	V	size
CASSQGSANTGELFF	TGTGCCAGCAGCCAAGGGTCCGCGAACACCGGGGAGCTGTTTTTT	.	TRBJ2-2	TRBV3-1	few
CSSSLNAQGANEKLFF	TGTTCCAGCAGCTTGAATGCCCAGGGGGCTAATGAAAAACTGTTTTTT	TRBD1	TRBJ1-4	TRBV7-8	.
CSVDLGRVAEAFF	TGCAGCGTTGACCTAGGGAGAGTTGCTGAAGCTTTCTTT	.	TRBJ1-1	TRBV29-1	many
CALSRGDTEAFF	TGTGCCCTATCACGGGGGGACACTGAAGCTTTCTTT	.	TRBJ1-1	TRBV12-3/TRBV12-4	.
CASSLGTENSPLHF	TGTGCCAGCAGCTTAGGGACAGAGAATTCACCCCTCCACTTT	TRBD1	TRBJ1-6	TRBV7-3	few
CASRQGDEKLFF	TGTGCCAGCAGACAGGGCGATGAAAAACTGTTTTTT	.	TRBJ1-4	TRBV6-6	.
CASSPGSNEKLFF	TGTGCCAGCTCACCAGGATCAAATGAAAAACTGTTTTTT	.	TRBJ1-4	TRBV18	.
CSARQEAGYGYTF	TGCAGCGCTAGACAAGAGGCTGGCTATGGCTACACCTTC	.	TRBJ1-2	TRBV29-1	.
CASSLGSAGTTGELFF	TGTGCCAGCAGCTTAGGTTCGGCAGGGACCACCGGGGAGCTGTTTTTT	.	TRBJ2-2	TRBV7-9	few
CASRRLLLLTEAFF	TGCGCCAGTAGACGCCTCCTCTTGCTCACTGAAGCTTTCTTT	.	TRBJ1-1	TRBV5-1	.
CSVVDRGSYEQYF	TGCAGCGTTGTAGACAGAGGCTCCTACGAGCAGTACTTC	.	TRBJ2-7	TRBV29-1	few
CASSSPAGGTETQYF	TGTGCCAGCAGTTCCCCAGCGGGAGGAACGGAGACCCAGTACTTC	TRBD2	TRBJ2-5	TRBV28	.
CASSSGPPNTEAFF	TGCGCCAGCAGCTCGGGACCGCCAAACACTGAAGCTTTCTTT	.	TRBJ1-1	TRBV5-1	.
CSVGWGQGEAFF	TGCAGCGTTGGATGGGGACAGGGTGAAGCTTTCTTT	TRBD1	TRBJ1-1	TRBV29-1	many
CCARGQTLPDTQYF	TGCTGTGCTAGGGGTCAGACTCTGCCTGATACGCAGTATTTT	.	TRBJ2-3	TRBV20-1	few
CASSPLIPTVGYEQYF	TGTGCCAGCTCACCACTCATTCCCACCGTAGGATACGAGCAGTACTTC	.	TRBJ2-7	TRBV18	.
CSVRSGANYGYTF	TGCAGCGTTCGGAGTGGTGCTAACTATGGCTACACCTTC	.	TRBJ1-2	TRBV29-1	few
CASSSRVSGNTIYF	TGCGCCAGCAGTTCGAGGGTCTCTGGAAACACCATATATTTT	.	TRBJ1-3	TRBV4-1	many
CASSRSGGELFF	TGTGCCAGCAGTAGAAGCGGCGGGGAGCTGTTTTTT	.	TRBJ2-2	TRBV12-3/TRBV12-4	many
CSAPLAGYNEQFF	TGCAGCGCCCCACTAGCGGGCTACAATGAGCAGTTCTTC	TRBD2	TRBJ2-1	TRBV29-1	.
CASSYFGQSEAFF	TGTGCCAGCAGCTACTTTGGACAGTCTGAAGCTTTCTTT	.	TRBJ1-1	TRBV11-2	.
CSAGTDRSTDTQYF	TGCAGCGCTGGGACCGATAGAAGCACAGATACGCAGTATTTT	.	TRBJ2-3	TRBV29-1	.
CASSQVVIRGLGKNTEAFF	TGTGCCAGCAGCCAAGTTGTGATTCGAGGTTTGGGAAAGAACACTGAAGCTTTCTTT	.	TRBJ1-1	TRBV3-1	.
CASSPQGMNEKLFF	TGCGCCAGCAGCCCGCAGGGGATGAATGAAAAACTGTTTTTT	.	TRBJ1-4	TRBV5-1	few
CASSSLTRTYNEQFF	TGTGCCAGCAGCTCCCTCACCCGCACCTACAATGAGCAGTTCTTC	.	TRBJ2-1	TRBV7-9	few
CASSPGAMGNIQYF	TGTGCCAGCAGCCCAGGCGCCATGGGAAACATTCAGTACTTC	.	TRBJ2-4	TRBV27	few
CASKPGTGWLEAFF	TGCGCCAGCAAGCCCGGGACAGGGTGGTTGGAAGCTTTCTTT	TRBD1	TRBJ1-1	TRBV5-1	.